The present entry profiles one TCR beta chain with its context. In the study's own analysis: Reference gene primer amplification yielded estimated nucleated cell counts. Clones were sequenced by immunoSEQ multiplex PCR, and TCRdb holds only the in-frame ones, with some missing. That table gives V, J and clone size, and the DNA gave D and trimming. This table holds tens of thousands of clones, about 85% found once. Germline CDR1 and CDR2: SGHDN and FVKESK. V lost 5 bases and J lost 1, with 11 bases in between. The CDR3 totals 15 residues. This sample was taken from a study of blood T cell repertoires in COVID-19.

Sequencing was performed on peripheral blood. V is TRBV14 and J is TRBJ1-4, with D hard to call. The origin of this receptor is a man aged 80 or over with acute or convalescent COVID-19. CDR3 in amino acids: CASSGGFRTNEKLFF. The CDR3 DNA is TGTGCCAGCAGCGGAGGCTTCCGAACTAATGAAAAACTGTTTTTT.